The clone carrying this TCR beta chain was seen more than once but under ten times. This entry is derived from a study of blood T cell repertoires in COVID-19. Across the whole study: Sites across the United States, Italy and Spain contributed samples from acute and convalescent COVID-19. The cDNA or gDNA used as material had been derived from T cells, B-cell-depleted T cells, or PBMCs.

The table came from immunoSEQ multiplex PCR; TCRdb's copy has only in-frame clones and leaves some out. Here the sample spans about 260,000 clones, under 90% being singletons. CDR1 is MNHEY, CDR2 SVGAGI, per germline. The CDR3 is 15 amino acids. The trim removed 6 bases at V and 0 bases at J, leaving 4 bases unmatched. The chain uses TRBV6-5 and TRBJ2-2, with 7 bases fitting TRBD1. Sample: peripheral blood. This clonotype was sampled from a man in his sixties with acute or convalescent COVID-19. The chain's CDR3 is CASRPGTANTGELFF. The CDR3 DNA follows: TGTGCCAGCAGACCTGGGACAGCGAACACCGGGGAGCTGTTTTTT.